This TCR beta chain appears in the sequencing data of a study of control samples from healthy donors and cancer patients (dated by TCRdb to about 2020). Libraries were constructed by the immunoSEQ multiplex PCR assay. Drawn from immuneACCESS, this table holds only the in-frame rearrangements with V and J called that TCRdb kept. Clones are partly lost; checked studies trace under half to an unresolved V gene and leave the rest unexplained. This sample lists some 130,000 clones; around 90% were detected once. The leading ten clones occupy 2% to 2.5% of the sample. In the case of this clone: This receptor's antigen is unknown. Within one base of it there is no much larger clone, and no base qualities were kept.

The junction carries 16 bases between V and J, which are trimmed by 4 bases and 9 bases respectively. Spanning cysteine to phenylalanine, the CDR3 consists of 15 amino acids. Left in the record is the CDR3 DNA by itself, 45 bases read in frame from the first base. Sequences MNHEY (CDR1) and SMNVEV (CDR2) are obtained from the germline V gene (reference sequence). This TCR came from a man between 18 and 35 years old in good health. This sequence uses TRBV27 and TRBJ1-6; the D gene is perhaps TRBD1, from 5 matching bases. The source material was blood. CDR3 reads: CASSWGRGEGSPLHF. The sequenced DNA is TGTGCCAGCAGTTGGGGGAGGGGCGAGGGTTCACCCCTCCACTTT.